This entry lists 17 T cell receptor beta chains sequenced from one sample in a study of blood T cell repertoires in COVID-19. Clones were sequenced by immunoSEQ multiplex PCR, and TCRdb holds only the in-frame ones, with some missing. In the table there are tens of thousands of clones, roughly 88% of which are singletons. The sample was peripheral blood. These receptors were collected from a human donor in a cohort sampled during active COVID-19.

The chain recombines TRBV3-1 (or the pseudogene TRBV3-2) with TRBJ2-5; 8 positions match TRBD2. Germline V CDR1 and CDR2: LGHDT, YNNKEL (reference sequence). The CDR3 extends over 14 amino acids. V lost 0 bases to trimming and J lost 5 bases; unmatched junction nucleotides: 2. DNA for the CDR3: TGTGCCAGCAGCCAAGATCGGGGGGGGGAGACCCAGTACTTC. It specifies CASSQDRGGETQYF.

The J gene is TRBJ2-1, the V gene TRBV11-3; TRBD2 matches 8 bases. Germline trimming cut 5 bases from V and 4 bases from J; bases unmatched to any gene: 13. CDR1 is SGHNT and CDR2 is YENEEA in the germline V gene. This CDR3 spans 17 amino acids. CDR3 sequence (DNA): TGTGCCAGCAGCACCCCGGAGGCGGGAGGTTCTTACAATGAGCAGTTCTTC. The encoded protein is CASSTPEAGGSYNEQFF.

The rearrangement joins TRBV5-1 to TRBJ2-5; tentatively, D is TRBD2 (6 bases). The V end lost 5 bases, the J end lost 5 bases, and 19 bases lay between the germline ends. This CDR3 region has 15 residues. In germline, CDR1 is SGHRS, CDR2 YFSETQ. The CDR3 reads CASRARLGTSETQYF. CDR3 coding DNA: TGCGCCAGCAGGGCCAGACTAGGGACGAGTGAGACCCAGTACTTC.

This clone was picked up one time. This sequence joins TRBV7-9 and TRBJ2-7; 7 nucleotides agree with TRBD1. Per germline, CDR1 SEHNR and CDR2 FQNEAQ (reference sequence). V was clipped by 3 bases and J by 1 base; unmatched bases: 9. The CDR3 is 16 residues long. The DNA of the CDR3 is TGTGCCAGCAGCTTCGGTACCGGGACAGTATCCTACGAGCAGTACTTC. This sequence encodes CASSFGTGTVSYEQYF.

The chain employs TRBV10-3 and TRBJ2-5, with D uncertain. This CDR3 contains 11 residues. Per germline, CDR1 ENHRY and CDR2 SYGVKD. V was trimmed by 5 bases and J by 5 bases, leaving 6 bases between them. The CDR3 bases are TGTGCCATCAGTACCGGGGAGACCCAGTACTTC. It translates to CAISTGETQYF.

The rearrangement uses TRBV7-2 and TRBJ2-1; TRBD1 aligns across 7 bases. Germline CDR1 is SGHTA and CDR2 is FQGNSA. The CDR3 has 14 amino acids. Trimming took 6 bases from V and 5 from J; bases not matched to a gene: 7. The CDR3 DNA follows: TGTGCCAGCAGACACCGGGACAGCAACAATGAGCAGTTCTTC. Amino acids: CASRHRDSNNEQFF.

The count of this clone is one. The rearrangement uses TRBV7-3 and TRBJ2-1; 15 bases are a match to TRBD2. CDR1 and CDR2 from the germline V gene are SGHTA and FQGTGA. The CDR3 length is 17 residues. V was pared by 4 bases and J by 6 bases, with 7 bases of the junction left unmatched. The CDR3 protein is CASSSTGLAGGFNEQFF. The CDR3 DNA reads as TGTGCCAGCAGCTCTACCGGACTAGCGGGAGGGTTCAATGAGCAGTTCTTC.

This sequence joins TRBV4-3 and TRBJ2-3; 11 bases align to TRBD2. The V gene end was trimmed by 4 bases and the J gene end by 5 bases; junction bases not matched to a gene: 11. This CDR3 comprises 17 residues. Germline V gene lookup returns CDR1 LGHNA and CDR2 YSLEER. The CDR3 here is CASSRGVAGGLEDTQYF. In nucleotides, the CDR3 is TGCGCCAGCAGCCGGGGGGTAGCGGGAGGGCTCGAAGATACGCAGTATTTT.

V usage is TRBV7-2 and J usage is TRBJ1-5, with D maybe TRBD1 (6 bases). In germline, CDR1 is SGHTA, CDR2 FQGNSA. The CDR3 extends over 14 amino acids. The V end was cut by 4 bases, the J end by 4 bases, with 11 bases between. This CDR3 is CASSSTGRNQPQHF. In DNA, the CDR3 is TGTGCCAGCAGCTCGACAGGAAGAAATCAGCCCCAGCATTTT.

The chain carries TRBV6-5 and TRBJ2-3; D is ambiguous. CDR3 length equals 14 residues. CDR1 is MNHEY and CDR2 is SVGAGI in the germline V gene. Trimming took 2 bases from V and 0 from J, leaving 6 bases between them. CDR3 DNA sequence: TGTGCCAGCAGTTACCAAACAAGCACAGATACGCAGTATTTT. Protein sequence: CASSYQTSTDTQYF.

The genes are TRBV6-5 and TRBJ2-2; D is possibly TRBD1 (6 bases). Germline assignment: CDR1 MNHEY and CDR2 SVGAGI. This CDR3 is 14 amino acids long. V lost 10 bases, J lost 4 bases, and 16 bases lay in between. The CDR3 DNA reads TGTGCCACCGACGACAGAGGGGGCACCGGGGAGCTGTTTTTT. Its protein product is CATDDRGGTGELFF.

This clone was counted a single time. This chain joins TRBV18 and TRBJ2-7, with 9 bases fitting TRBD1. V was clipped by 3 bases and J by 4 bases; unmatched bases: 7. The germline V gene encodes CDR1 KGHSH and CDR2 LQKENI. The CDR3 runs to 15 residues. CDR3 region: CASSPGQGKGYEQYF. The CDR3 DNA sequence: TGTGCCAGCTCACCGGGACAGGGAAAGGGGTACGAGCAGTACTTC.

The V call is TRBV11-1, the J call TRBJ2-3; D perhaps matches TRBD2 (5 bases). Germline V gene lookup returns CDR1 SGHAT and CDR2 FQDESV (reference sequence). This CDR3 has 14 amino acids. Trimming removed 2 bases at V and 1 base at J, with 7 bases between. CDR3 residues: CASSLLRGTDTQYF. The CDR3 DNA sequence: TGTGCCAGCAGCTTACTGCGGGGCACAGATACGCAGTATTTT.

The chain carries TRBV27 and TRBJ1-5; tentatively, D is TRBD1 (5 bases). The germline V gene has CDR1 MNHEY and CDR2 SMNVEV (reference sequence). The CDR3 consists of 15 residues. Trimming cost V 9 bases and J 6 bases, with 21 bases left between them. The CDR3 reads CASGTGAGWTQPQHF. Here the CDR3 DNA reads TGTGCCAGTGGGACTGGGGCAGGGTGGACTCAGCCCCAGCATTTT.

The chain is built from TRBV3-1 (or the pseudogene TRBV3-2) and TRBJ2-3, with 9 positions matching TRBD1. Unmatched junction bases numbered 6, after V lost 4 bases and J lost 1 base. CDR3 size: 16 residues. CDR1 is LGHDT and CDR2 is YNNKEL in the germline V gene (reference sequence). The CDR3 protein is CASSPWDRVRTDTQYF. DNA for the CDR3: TGTGCCAGCAGCCCATGGGACAGGGTCCGCACAGATACGCAGTATTTT.

The chain recombines TRBV5-4 with TRBJ2-6, with D maybe TRBD2 (6 bases). Germline CDR1 and CDR2: SGHNT and YYREEE (reference sequence). The V and J ends lost 0 bases and 0 bases respectively, with 13 bases between them. CDR3 length: 18 amino acids. The CDR3, as DNA: TGTGCCAGCAGCTTGGACGGGGGAAGGGGCTCTGGGGCCAACGTCCTGACTTTC. Residues: CASSLDGGRGSGANVLTF.

CDR3 protein: CASSIIGAGNTIYF. The CDR3 nucleotides read TGTGCCAGTAGTATTATAGGGGCTGGAAACACCATATATTTT. This chain uses TRBV19 with TRBJ1-3; weak D call: TRBD1 (5 bases). V was trimmed by 3 bases and J by 2 bases, leaving 8 bases between them. The CDR3 is 14 amino acids. Looked up from germline, CDR1 is LNHDA and CDR2 is SQIVND (reference sequence).